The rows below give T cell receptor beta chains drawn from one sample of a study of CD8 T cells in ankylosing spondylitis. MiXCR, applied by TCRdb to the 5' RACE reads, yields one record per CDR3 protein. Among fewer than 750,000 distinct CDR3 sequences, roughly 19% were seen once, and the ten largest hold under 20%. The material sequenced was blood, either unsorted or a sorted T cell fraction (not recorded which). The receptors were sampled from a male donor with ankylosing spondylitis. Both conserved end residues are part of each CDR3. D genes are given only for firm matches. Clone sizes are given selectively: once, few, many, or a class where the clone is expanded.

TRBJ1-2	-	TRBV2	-	TGTGCCAGCGCGGGCCGGGGGGACCAGGTGGGCTACACCTTC	CASAGRGDQVGYTF
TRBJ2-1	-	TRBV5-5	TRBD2	TGTGCCAGCAGTAAGGGACTAGGGCCCTACAATGAGCAGTTCTTC	CASSKGLGPYNEQFF
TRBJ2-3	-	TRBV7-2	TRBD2	TGTGCCAGCAGCTTAGCGTCCCCTAGCGGAGATACGCAGTATTTT	CASSLASPSGDTQYF
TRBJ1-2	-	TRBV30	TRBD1	TGTGCCTGGGAGGACAGGGGAGATGGCTACACCTTC	CAWEDRGDGYTF
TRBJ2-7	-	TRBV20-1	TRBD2	TGCAGTGCTACCCGGACTAGCGCGGACGAGCAGTACTTC	CSATRTSADEQYF
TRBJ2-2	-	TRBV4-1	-	TGCGCCAGCAGCCCACCCACAGGGTCCGGGGAGCTGTTTTTT	CASSPPTGSGELFF
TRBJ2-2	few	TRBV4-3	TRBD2	TGCGCCAGCAGCCAAGGGGCGGGAGGGTTCGCCGGGGAGCTGTTTTTT	CASSQGAGGFAGELFF
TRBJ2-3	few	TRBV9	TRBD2	TGTGCCAGCAGCGCGTTAGCGGGGGGCCCCACAGATACGCAGTATTTT	CASSALAGGPTDTQYF
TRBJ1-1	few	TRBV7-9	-	TGTGCCAGCAGCTCCCACGGAACTGAAGCTTTCTTT	CASSSHGTEAFF
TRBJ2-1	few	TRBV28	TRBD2	TGTGCCAGCACCCAGACTAGCGGGATAAGGGCCGCCTGGGAGCAGTTCTTC	CASTQTSGIRAAWEQFF
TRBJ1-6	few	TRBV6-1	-	TGTGCCAGCAGTGATCGGGCAGGCCCTAATTCACCCCTCCACTTT	CASSDRAGPNSPLHF
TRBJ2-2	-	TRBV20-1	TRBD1	TGCAGTGCAGGGGACAGGGTTGGGACCGGGGAGCTGTTTTTT	CSAGDRVGTGELFF
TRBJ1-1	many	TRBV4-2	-	TGTGCCAGCAGCCAAGAGTCCGTGACGGGTCCTCGGGGAGCTTTCTTT	CASSQESVTGPRGAFF
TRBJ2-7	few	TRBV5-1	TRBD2	TGCGCCAGCAGCTTGGGAATAGCGGGATTCAACGAGCAGTACTTC	CASSLGIAGFNEQYF
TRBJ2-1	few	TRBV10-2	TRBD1	TGCGCCAGCAGTCGGGACAGGGGGCTCGGGCAGTTCTTC	CASSRDRGLGQFF
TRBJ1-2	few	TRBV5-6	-	TGTGCCAGCAGCATATCAGACAGATCCTATGGCTACACCTTC	CASSISDRSYGYTF
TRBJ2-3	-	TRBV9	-	TGTGCCAGCAGCGTACCGACTAGGGGGTATGGCACAGATACGCAGTATTTT	CASSVPTRGYGTDTQYF
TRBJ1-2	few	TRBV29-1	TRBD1	TGCAGCGCGCGGTGGGACAGTGGCTACACCTTC	CSARWDSGYTF
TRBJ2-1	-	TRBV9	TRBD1	TGTGCCAGCAGCGTACTGGGGACAGATTACAATGAGCAGTTCTTC	CASSVLGTDYNEQFF
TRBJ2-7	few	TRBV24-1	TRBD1	TGTGCCACCAGTGATAGGGACAGGGATTACGAGCAGTACTTC	CATSDRDRDYEQYF
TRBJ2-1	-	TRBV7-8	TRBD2	TGTGCCAGCAGCTTAGGGCTAGCGGGAGGTGGTGAGCAGTTCTTC	CASSLGLAGGGEQFF
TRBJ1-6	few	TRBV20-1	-	TGCAGTGCTAGAATAGGGGAAAATTCACCCCTCCACTTT	CSARIGENSPLHF
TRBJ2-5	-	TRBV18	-	TGTGCCAGCTCACCCGGACGGAGTCCGGAGACCCAGTACTTC	CASSPGRSPETQYF
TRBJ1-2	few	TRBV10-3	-	TGTGCCATCAGTGTTGCCGGGGACTATGGCTACACCTTC	CAISVAGDYGYTF
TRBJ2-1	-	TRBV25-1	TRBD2	TGTGCCAGCAGTGAAGGGACTAGCGGGGGGATGGATGAGCAGTTCTTC	CASSEGTSGGMDEQFF